This section outlines one T cell receptor beta chain sequence together with its context. CDR1 SEHNR and CDR2 FQNEAQ come from the germline V gene (reference sequence). CDR3 size: 11 residues. V was clipped by 1 base and J by 8 bases, with 4 bases between them. These data are taken from a study of cytomegalovirus exposure and HLA in healthy donors. Profiling relied on immunoSEQ multiplex PCR, and the TCRdb table lists in-frame clones only, not all of them. This sample has 200,000 to 300,000 clones; roughly 87% occur once, and the top ten carry around 12%. The sample taken for sequencing was PBMCs. The sequence came from a man aged 18 to 35 in good health and CMV-seropositive. The chain employs TRBV7-9 and TRBJ2-3; D ambiguous. The CDR3 is CASSLDSTQYF. The CDR3 region has the DNA TGTGCCAGCAGCTTAGATTCTACGCAGTATTTT.